This T cell receptor beta chain is from a study of shared clonotypes between healthy human individuals. Study-wide points: Sampling included only blood; tissue repertoires likely differ. Generation probabilities of non-shared clonotypes were lower (relative to those shared by all four donors).

J was trimmed by 9 bases and V by 4 bases; bases with no gene match: 9. The germline V gene has CDR1 LNHDA and CDR2 SQIVND (reference sequence). This CDR3 is 15 amino acids long. This clone has a handful of counts. Its specificity is unknown. Measured with immunoSEQ multiplex PCR; TCRdb has only the in-frame clones, and not every one. The sample records about a million clones, 60% to 80% being singletons. The TCR was taken from a man in his late teens or twenties in good health. Some clones in this sample may be carry-over from other donors' samples. Sequencing was carried out using memory CD4+ T cells from PBMCs. Subset here: CD45RA-negative fraction. The V gene is TRBV19, the J gene TRBJ1-5; 10 positions match TRBD1. The CDR3 bases are TGTGCCAGTAGTAAAAAGACAGGGGGCGAAAGGCCCCAGCATTTT. Translation: CASSKKTGGERPQHF.